This TCR beta chain is from a study of T cell repertoires in cytomegalovirus infection (dated by TCRdb to the late 2010s). In terms of the full investigation: Alongside well-studied HLA-B-restricted epitopes, the peptide stimulations were aimed at recently identified HLA-C-restricted CMV epitopes, whose presentation resists viral immunomodulation. The HLA type of each donor mattered for the analysis, because public TCR beta signatures pointed to carriage of CMV infection along with the matching HLA type. Study-level results and caveats: In the ex vivo response, HLA-C-restricted CMV-specific TCR beta clonotypes were dominant, and in two of eight donors the single most frequent clonotype came from this HLA-C-restricted group. In both this cohort and an independent roughly 350-donor cohort, the cumulative frequency of public TCR beta family members distinguished carriers of CMV infection plus the relevant HLA type.

Points on this clonotype: Its antigen is currently not known. No much larger clonotype is one base removed from it; base qualities were not supplied.

This specimen's treatment or condition label, per the study, means: in vitro stimulation with specific CMV peptide epitopes to enrich CMV-specific T cells. The CDR1 and CDR2 encoded by the germline V gene are SGHVS and FNYEAQ. V loses 6 bases at its end and J loses 1 base; junction bases beyond the gene matches: 7. Reading from cysteine to phenylalanine, the CDR3 counts 16 amino acids. Left in the record is the CDR3 DNA by itself, 48 bases read in frame from the first base. TCRdb names Illumina HiSeq 1500 as the instrument used. The public reads were reprocessed in TCRdb via fastp at Q25 and MiXCR, keeping in-frame beta chains. Duplicate CDR3 protein sequences are folded into a single record with the most common DNA and genes. The sample table holds 750,000 to 950,000 distinct CDR3 sequences, of which 25% to 35% were seen once. Around 12% of the sample rests with the top ten.

This chain joins TRBV7-6 to TRBJ2-1, with 9 bases in between that match TRBD1. The origin of this receptor is a human donor in good health (CMV status not recorded). Some clones in this sample may be carry-over from other donors' samples. The sequenced sample was cultured CD8+ T cells from PBMCs, obtained from culture after CMV antigen stimulation. The CDR3 protein: CASSPGTGFSYNEQFF. The DNA reads TGTGCCAGCAGTCCCGGGACAGGGTTTTCCTACAATGAGCAGTTCTTC. Extended through the reference TRBV7-6 and TRBJ2-1 proteins, this CDR3 yields the full variable domain: GAGVSQSPRYKVTKRGQDVALRCDPISGHVSLYWYRQALGQGPEFLTYFNYEAQQDKSGLPNDRFSAERPEGSISTLTIQRTEQRDSAMYRCASSPGTGFSYNEQFFGPGTRLTVL.